This record covers a single T cell receptor beta chain. Its specificity is not known. One entry per CDR3 protein results from TCRdb running MiXCR on the 5' RACE reads. The table has 450,000 to 650,000 distinct CDR3 sequences, 12% to 15% seen once. This record comes from a study of identical twins. Overall study findings and caveats: Beta out-of-frame sequences showed weaker excess sharing between twins. Interpretation of the results relied on cross-sectional statistical analysis and not on following the same donors.

V shed 0 bases and J 6 bases; nucleotides not matched to a gene: 17. The CDR3 runs to 19 residues. CDR1 and CDR2 (germline): MNHEY, SVGAGI. These sequences were also reported in another study, on yellow fever vaccine responses in identical twins.

This TCR derives from a woman between 18 and 29 years old in good health. The rearrangement uses TRBV6-5 and TRBJ2-1; 7 bases are a match to TRBD2. Material for sequencing was CD4+ T cells sorted from blood. The CDR3 bases are TGTGCCAGCAGTTACTCACACGGCGGAGCGGAGGGGAGGGCCAATGAGCAGTTCTTC. It yields the protein CASSYSHGGAEGRANEQFF.